The T cell receptor (beta chain) under discussion was sequenced for a study of cytomegalovirus exposure and HLA in healthy donors. Study outcomes and limitations: High sensitivity and specificity were reportedly achieved when the classifier diagnosed cytomegalovirus status. The authors confirmed in vitro that a few CMV-associated chains were specific for CMV antigens. That first-cohort TCR clusters tended to co-occur in the 130 or so validation repertoires was found in a later analysis.

The CDR3 totals 19 residues. Per germline, CDR1 MDHEN and CDR2 SYDVKM. Trimming took 6 bases from V and 7 from J; bases not matched to a gene: 21. Turning to this clone: The target antigen is unknown.

Only in-frame clones appear in the TCRdb table, and some are missing; sequencing was by immunoSEQ multiplex PCR. The sample includes some 120,000 clones, 90% to 96% seen only once; the top ten take 1.5% to 2%. The roughly 120-subject validation cohort, separate from the roughly 670-subject first cohort, included the donors. The V and J genes are TRBV28 and TRBJ2-1, with 10 bases identical to TRBD2. The sequencing input was PBMCs. The sequence was obtained from a man between 18 and 35 years old in good health and CMV-seronegative. CDR3 protein: CASRTPSGSDLAPLNEQFF. The CDR3 nucleotides are TGTGCCAGCAGGACCCCTAGCGGGAGCGACCTCGCCCCCTTGAATGAGCAGTTCTTC.